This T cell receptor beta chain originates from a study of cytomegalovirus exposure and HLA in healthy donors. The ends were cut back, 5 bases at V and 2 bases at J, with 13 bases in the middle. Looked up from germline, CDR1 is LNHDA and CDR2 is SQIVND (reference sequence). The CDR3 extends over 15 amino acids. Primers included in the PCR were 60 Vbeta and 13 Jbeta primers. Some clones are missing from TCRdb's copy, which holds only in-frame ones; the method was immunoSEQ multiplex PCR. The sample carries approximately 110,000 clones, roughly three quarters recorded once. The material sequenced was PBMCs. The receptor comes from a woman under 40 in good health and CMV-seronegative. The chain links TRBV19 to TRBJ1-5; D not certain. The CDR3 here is CASSFGERGNQPQHF. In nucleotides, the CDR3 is TGTGCCAGTAGTTTCGGGGAAAGGGGCAATCAGCCCCAGCATTTT.